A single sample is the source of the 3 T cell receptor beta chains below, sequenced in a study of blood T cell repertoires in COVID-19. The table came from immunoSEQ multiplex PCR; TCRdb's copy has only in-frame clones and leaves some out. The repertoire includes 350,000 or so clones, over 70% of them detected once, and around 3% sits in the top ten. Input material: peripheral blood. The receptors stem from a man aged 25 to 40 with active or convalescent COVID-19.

The CDR3 is CASSQNRASYNEQFF. CDR3 coding DNA: TGTGCCAGCAGCCAAAACAGGGCCTCCTACAATGAGCAGTTCTTC. This rearrangement joins TRBV14 to TRBJ2-1, with a possible D match to TRBD1 (6 bases). This CDR3 comprises 15 residues. V was cut by 2 bases and J by 0 bases, with 8 bases left in between. Germline CDR1 and CDR2: SGHDN and FVKESK. Supplemented by reference TRBV14 and TRBJ2-1, the full variable domain reads EAGVTQFPSHSVIEKGQTVTLRCDPISGHDNLYWYRRVMGKEIKFLLHFVKESKQDESGMPNNRFLAERTGGTYSTLKVQPAELEDSGVYFCASSQNRASYNEQFFGPGTRLTVL.

The CDR3 DNA sequence: TGTGCCAGCAGCGTAAGCGGGGGGTGGAATGAGCAGTTCTTC. Protein product: CASSVSGGWNEQFF. The chain combines TRBV9 with TRBJ2-1; 9 bases map to TRBD2. Germline trimming cut 1 base from V and 7 bases from J; bases unmatched to any gene: 3. This CDR3 region has 14 residues. Germline loops: CDR1 SGDLS, CDR2 YYNGEE. The full variable domain, in which reference TRBV9 and TRBJ2-1 provide the parts outside the CDR3, is DSGVTQTPKHLITATGQRVTLRCSPRSGDLSVYWYQQSLDQGLQFLIQYYNGEERAKGNILERFSAQQFPDLHSELNLSSLELGDSALYFCASSVSGGWNEQFFGPGTRLTVL.

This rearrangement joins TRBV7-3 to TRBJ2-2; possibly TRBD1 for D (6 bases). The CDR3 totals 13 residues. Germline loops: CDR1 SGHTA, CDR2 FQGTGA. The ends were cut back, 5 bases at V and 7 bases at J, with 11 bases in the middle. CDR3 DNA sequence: TGTGCCAGCAGCGAACAGGGTAACGGGGAGCTGTTTTTT. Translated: CASSEQGNGELFF.